The 12 T cell receptor beta chains listed next were all sequenced from one sample in a study of beta chain features in type 1 diabetes. Notes on the study in general: The study found moderately but significantly shorter TCRB CDR3s in all four CD4+ subsets of Type 1 diabetes patients.

Reverse transcription of all isolated RNA meant that expressed TCRB transcripts were sequenced. Produced via immunoSEQ multiplex PCR; TCRdb's table is partial and in-frame only. Of over 150,000 clones detected, 9% to 12% appear once; the ten largest clones hold approximately 0.46%. Their antigen targets remain unknown. The sequencing input was central memory CD4+ T cells from blood. These receptors were taken from a man younger than 40 with type 1 diabetes.

This clone was found a few times. The chain combines TRBV4-3 with TRBJ2-3, with 10 nucleotides matching TRBD2. Trimming removed 1 base from V and 6 bases from J; junction bases left unmatched: 7. The CDR3 is 16 amino acids. CDR1 and CDR2 from the germline V gene are LGHNA and YSLEER. The CDR3 region is CASSQATSGISDTQYF. The CDR3 bases are TGCGCCAGCAGCCAAGCTACTAGCGGGATAAGTGATACGCAGTATTTT.

In its sample, this clone was seen a few times. This chain uses TRBV7-7 with TRBJ2-1; 11 bases agree with TRBD1. Germline trimming cut 4 bases from V and 7 bases from J; bases unmatched to any gene: 9. This CDR3 has 16 amino acids. CDR1 and CDR2 from the germline V gene are SSHAT and FNYEAQ (reference sequence). This CDR3 is CASSSNRDRGMNEQFF. CDR3 in DNA: TGTGCCAGCAGCTCCAACCGGGACAGGGGGATGAATGAGCAGTTCTTC.

The chain carries TRBV5-1 and TRBJ1-5; D call uncertain. The CDR3 is made up of 13 amino acids. Trimming pared 0 bases from V and 5 bases from J, leaving 6 bases between. Germline assignment: CDR1 SGHRS and CDR2 YFSETQ. The CDR3 coding sequence is TGCGCCAGCAGCTTGGATCCCGATCAGCCCCAGCATTTT. Protein sequence: CASSLDPDQPQHF.

The sample holds a few counts of this clone. The rearrangement uses TRBV28 and TRBJ2-3; no reliable D call. The V gene lost 6 bases and the J gene lost 2 bases, with 21 bases spanning the gap. The CDR3 covers 17 residues. Germline CDR1 MDHEN, CDR2 SYDVKM. CDR3 residues: CASSPRVHRHFTDTQYF. CDR3 DNA sequence: TGTGCCAGCAGCCCTCGGGTCCACCGTCATTTCACAGATACGCAGTATTTT.

In this sample, this clone turned up a few times. The V call is TRBV7-2, the J call TRBJ2-3; 9 bases are a match to TRBD2. V shed 4 bases and J 5 bases; nucleotides not matched to a gene: 10. Germline loops: CDR1 SGHTA, CDR2 FQGNSA. CDR3 length: 16 amino acids. The CDR3 loop is CASSSSSGIGLDTQYF. The CDR3 nucleotides are TGTGCCAGCAGCTCCTCTAGCGGGATAGGCTTAGATACGCAGTATTTT.

This clone has more than one count but fewer than ten. This chain uses TRBV5-1 with TRBJ2-4, with 8 bases lining up with TRBD1. The junction had 7 bases not matched to a gene; V was cut back by 4 bases and J by 7 bases. This CDR3 is 14 amino acids long. The germline gives CDR1 SGHRS, CDR2 YFSETQ. CDR3 sequence reads: CASSPGQGDNIQYF. The DNA for the CDR3 is TGCGCCAGCAGCCCCGGACAGGGTGATAACATTCAGTACTTC.

This clone was recorded a few times. This sequence joins TRBV7-8 and TRBJ2-7, with a weak D call TRBD2 (5 bases). CDR1 is SGHVS, CDR2 FQNEAQ, per germline. The length of the CDR3 is 13 residues. The V gene lost 6 bases and the J gene lost 5 bases, with 14 bases spanning the gap. The CDR3 reads CASSPTGRDEQYF. The CDR3 DNA reads as TGTGCCAGCAGTCCCACTGGGCGGGACGAGCAGTACTTC. Using reference TRBV7-8 and TRBJ2-7 for the parts outside the CDR3, the full variable domain is GAGVSQSPRYKVAKRGQDVALRCDPISGHVSLFWYQQALGQGPEFLTYFQNEAQLDKSGLPSDRFFAERPEGSVSTLKIQRTQQEDSAVYLCASSPTGRDEQYFGPGTRLTVT.

The rearrangement joins TRBV7-3 to TRBJ2-1; the match to TRBD2 covers 10 bases. This CDR3 has 15 residues. The V gene end was trimmed by 4 bases and the J gene end by 4 bases; junction bases not matched to a gene: 4. Germline CDR1 SGHTA, CDR2 FQGTGA. The DNA for the CDR3 is TGTGCCAGCAGCTACGGGACTAGCGAGTACAATGAGCAGTTCTTC. The encoded protein is CASSYGTSEYNEQFF.

The chain couples TRBV28 to TRBJ1-5, with D uncertain. The CDR3 is 13 residues long. Looked up from germline, CDR1 is MDHEN and CDR2 is SYDVKM. The germline V and J ends were trimmed by 3 bases and 5 bases, with 8 bases remaining between them. In DNA, the CDR3 is TGTGCCAGCAGTTTCGGCGAGGATCAGCCCCAGCATTTT. As protein: CASSFGEDQPQHF.

In this sample, this clone turned up a few times. The V call is TRBV18, the J call TRBJ2-3; TRBD1 is a possible D gene (5 bases). This CDR3 comprises 13 residues. V dropped 1 base and J dropped 6 bases, with 8 bases sitting between them. Per germline, CDR1 KGHSH and CDR2 LQKENI. The CDR3 reads CASSPQTADTQYF. In DNA form, the CDR3 reads TGTGCCAGCTCACCACAGACAGCGGATACGCAGTATTTT.

This chain joins TRBV28 and TRBJ2-7, with a possible D match to TRBD2 (6 bases). In germline, CDR1 is MDHEN, CDR2 SYDVKM. The length of the CDR3 is 11 residues. V shed 8 bases and J shed 6 bases, with 11 bases lying between them. For the CDR3, the DNA is TGTGCCAGCGGGAGGACCCGCGAGCAGTACTTC. Protein: CASGRTREQYF. The full variable domain, completed using reference TRBV28 and TRBJ2-7, is DVKVTQSSRYLVKRTGEKVFLECVQDMDHENMFWYRQDPGLGLRLIYFSYDVKMKEKGDIPEGYSVSREKKERFSLILESASTNQTSMYLCASGRTREQYFGPGTRLTVT.

This sequence joins TRBV6-5 and TRBJ2-1; TRBD2 agrees at 11 bases. There are 16 residues in the CDR3. Germline V gene lookup returns CDR1 MNHEY and CDR2 SVGAGI. V trimming: 3 bases; J trimming: 4 bases; junction bases outside the gene matches: 5. The chain's CDR3 is CASSYSGTSGYNEQFF. For the CDR3, the DNA is TGTGCCAGCAGTTATTCCGGGACTAGCGGATACAATGAGCAGTTCTTC.